This T cell receptor (beta chain) was profiled in a study of T cell changes during pregnancy in multiple sclerosis. Assay: immunoSEQ multiplex PCR; the TCRdb copy retains only in-frame clones and omits some. This table holds about 44,000 clones, around 96% found once. After removal of 3 bases from V and 10 bases from J, the junction contained 13 bases not matched to a gene. CDR3 length: 16 residues. Germline V lookup: CDR1 SGHNT, CDR2 YENEEA. Sequenced material: peripheral blood, taken in the second trimester of pregnancy. This receptor was obtained from a female donor with multiple sclerosis, enrolled in a pregnancy study. The rearrangement uses TRBV11-3 and TRBJ2-1, with 9 bases that match TRBD1. CDR3 protein: CASSFLVRTGEREQFF. CDR3 in DNA: TGTGCCAGCAGCTTTCTAGTCCGGACAGGGGAGAGGGAGCAGTTCTTC.